This T cell receptor (beta chain) stems from a study of CXCR3-negative and CXCR3-positive naive CD8 T cells. Study-level points and caveats: TRB CDR3s were more hydrophobic in CXCR3-positive than in CXCR3-negative naive cells.

In preparing the TRB cDNA libraries, 5' RACE with UMI labels was used. From the 5' RACE reads, TCRdb lists one entry per CDR3 protein and no DNA. The repertoire table contains about 120,000 distinct CDR3 sequences. Concerning this clonotype: The antigen remains undetermined.

This CDR3 region has 17 residues. The chain joins TRBV12-3 or TRBV12-4 to TRBJ2-7. Sequences were obtained from naive CXCR3+ CD8+ T cells from blood. The subset here: CD45RO-CCR7+CD27+CD95- naive CD8+ T cells expressing CXCR3 (TNR3+). This receptor was obtained from a human donor in good health. Some clones in this sample may be carry-over from other donors' samples. The chain's CDR3 is CASSSSGRLLTAYEQYF.